This T cell receptor beta chain originates from a study of post-analysis software for immune sequencing data. Study background: Disease courses included relapsing-remitting, secondary progressive and progressive-relapsing multiple sclerosis.

V gave up 4 bases and J gave up 3 bases; unmatched junction bases: 12. Germline V gene sequence: CDR1 MGHRA, CDR2 YSYEKL. The CDR3 totals 17 residues. This clonotype was counted only a few times. Antigen specificity is unknown. Built from TCR beta cDNA, the libraries had unique molecular identifiers in them. TCRdb itself ran the PCR reads through MiXCR, one entry per CDR3 protein. Found here are hundreds of thousands of distinct CDR3 sequences, 55% to 70% of them singletons; the top ten hold about 10%. Study results and caveats: Controls had lower frequencies than patients of 4 or 5 TRBV segments, which included TRBV5-6, TRBV5-1 and TRBV20-1. The F measure placed samples prepared in the same batch into strongly shared clusters.

The chain uses TRBV4-1 and TRBJ2-7; 10 bases fit TRBD2. This receptor was taken from a girl aged 2-15 years with multiple sclerosis. Sequenced sample: blood. The CDR3 region has the DNA TGCGCCAGCAGCCCAAACCGGCTAGCGGGAGTAGACTACGAGCAGTACTTC. It is translated as CASSPNRLAGVDYEQYF.